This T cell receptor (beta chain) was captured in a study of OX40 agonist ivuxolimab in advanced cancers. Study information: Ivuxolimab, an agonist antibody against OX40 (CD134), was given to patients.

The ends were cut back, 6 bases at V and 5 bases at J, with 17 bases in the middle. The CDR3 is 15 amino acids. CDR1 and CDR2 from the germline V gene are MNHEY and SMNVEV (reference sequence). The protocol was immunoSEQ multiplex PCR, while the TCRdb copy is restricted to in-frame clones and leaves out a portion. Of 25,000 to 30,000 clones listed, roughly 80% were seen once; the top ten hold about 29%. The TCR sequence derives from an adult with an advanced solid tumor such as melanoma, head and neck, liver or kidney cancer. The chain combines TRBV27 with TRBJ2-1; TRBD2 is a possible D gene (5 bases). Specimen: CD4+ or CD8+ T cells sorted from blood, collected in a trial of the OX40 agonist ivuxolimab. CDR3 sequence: CASRKQRILNNEQFF. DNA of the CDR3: TGTGCCAGCAGGAAACAGCGGATTCTAAACAATGAGCAGTTCTTC.